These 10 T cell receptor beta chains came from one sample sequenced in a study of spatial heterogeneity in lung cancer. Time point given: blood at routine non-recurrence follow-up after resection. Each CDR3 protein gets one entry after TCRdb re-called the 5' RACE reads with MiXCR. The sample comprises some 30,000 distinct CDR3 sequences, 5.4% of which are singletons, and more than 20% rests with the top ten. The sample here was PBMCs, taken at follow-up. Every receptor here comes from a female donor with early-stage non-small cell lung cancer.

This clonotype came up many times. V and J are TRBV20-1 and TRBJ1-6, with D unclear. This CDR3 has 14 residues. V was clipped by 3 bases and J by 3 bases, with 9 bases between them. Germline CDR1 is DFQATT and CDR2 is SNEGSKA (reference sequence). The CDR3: CSASTGDYNSPLHF. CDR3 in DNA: TGCAGTGCTAGTACCGGGGACTATAATTCACCCCTCCACTTT.

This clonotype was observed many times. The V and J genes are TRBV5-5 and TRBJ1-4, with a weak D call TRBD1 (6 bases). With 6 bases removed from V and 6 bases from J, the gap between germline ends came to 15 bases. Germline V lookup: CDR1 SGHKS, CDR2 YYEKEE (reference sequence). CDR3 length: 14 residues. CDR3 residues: CASNHPGQDEKLFF. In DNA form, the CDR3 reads TGTGCCAGCAACCATCCGGGACAAGATGAAAAACTGTTTTTT.

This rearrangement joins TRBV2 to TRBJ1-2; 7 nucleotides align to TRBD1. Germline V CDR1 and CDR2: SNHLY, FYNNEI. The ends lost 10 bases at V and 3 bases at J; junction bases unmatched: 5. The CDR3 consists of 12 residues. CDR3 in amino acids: CATQGQYYGYTF. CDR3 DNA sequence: TGTGCCACCCAGGGACAGTACTATGGCTACACCTTC.

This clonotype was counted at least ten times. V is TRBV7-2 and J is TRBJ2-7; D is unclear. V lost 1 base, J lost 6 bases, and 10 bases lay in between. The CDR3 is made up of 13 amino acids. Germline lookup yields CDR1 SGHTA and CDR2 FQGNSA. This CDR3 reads CASSLVPRGEQYF. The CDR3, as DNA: TGTGCCAGCAGCTTAGTCCCTCGAGGCGAGCAGTACTTC. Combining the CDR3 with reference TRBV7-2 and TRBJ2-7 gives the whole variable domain GAGVSQSPSNKVTEKGKDVELRCDPISGHTALYWYRQSLGQGLEFLIYFQGNSAPDKSGLPSDRFSAERTGGSVSTLTIQRTQQEDSAVYLCASSLVPRGEQYFGPGTRLTVT.

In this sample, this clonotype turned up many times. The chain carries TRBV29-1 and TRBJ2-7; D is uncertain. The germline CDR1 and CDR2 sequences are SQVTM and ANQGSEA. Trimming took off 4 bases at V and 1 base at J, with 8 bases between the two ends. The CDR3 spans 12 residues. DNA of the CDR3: TGCAGCGTTGCCGACGGGTCCTACGAGCAGTACTTC. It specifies CSVADGSYEQYF.

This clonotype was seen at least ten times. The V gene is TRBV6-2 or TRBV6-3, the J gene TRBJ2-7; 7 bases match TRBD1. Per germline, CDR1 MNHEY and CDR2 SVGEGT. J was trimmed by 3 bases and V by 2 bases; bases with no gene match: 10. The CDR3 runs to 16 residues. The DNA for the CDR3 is TGTGCCAGCAGTTACGGACCCGGGGACAGCCTCTACGAGCAGTACTTC. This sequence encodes CASSYGPGDSLYEQYF.

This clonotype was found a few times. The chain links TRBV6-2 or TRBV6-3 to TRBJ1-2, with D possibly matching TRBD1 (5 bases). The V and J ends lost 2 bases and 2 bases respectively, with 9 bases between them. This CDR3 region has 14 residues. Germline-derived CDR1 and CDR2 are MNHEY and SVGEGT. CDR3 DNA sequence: TGTGCCAGCAGTTACGAGAGGGACAACTATGGCTACACCTTC. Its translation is CASSYERDNYGYTF.

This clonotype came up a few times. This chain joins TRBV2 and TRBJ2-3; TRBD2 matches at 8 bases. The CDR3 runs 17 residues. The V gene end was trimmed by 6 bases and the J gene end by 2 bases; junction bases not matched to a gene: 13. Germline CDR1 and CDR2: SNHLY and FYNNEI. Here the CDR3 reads CASSERSSGYSTDTQYF. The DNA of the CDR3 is TGTGCCAGCAGCGAGAGGTCTAGCGGGTACTCCACAGATACGCAGTATTTT. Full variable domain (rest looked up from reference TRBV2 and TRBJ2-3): EPEVTQTPSHQVTQMGQEVILRCVPISNHLYFYWYRQILGQKVEFLVSFYNNEISEKSEIFDDQFSVERPDGSNFTLKIRSTKLEDSAMYFCASSERSSGYSTDTQYFGPGTRLTVL.

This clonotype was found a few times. The chain's CDR3 is CASSFFVTAGSAEKLFF. DNA for the CDR3: TGTGCCAGCAGCTTCTTTGTCACAGCCGGTAGCGCGGAAAAACTGTTTTTT. The V call is TRBV7-9, the J call TRBJ1-4; D is unresolved. This CDR3 is 17 amino acids long. The germline V gene encodes CDR1 SEHNR and CDR2 FQNEAQ (reference sequence). Trimming removed 3 bases at V and 8 bases at J, with 22 bases between. The complete variable domain, with remaining parts taken from reference TRBV7-9 and TRBJ1-4, reads DTGVSQNPRHKITKRGQNVTFRCDPISEHNRLYWYRQTLGQGPEFLTYFQNEAQLEKSRLLSDRFSAERPKGSFSTLEIQRTEQGDSAMYLCASSFFVTAGSAEKLFFGSGTQLSVL.

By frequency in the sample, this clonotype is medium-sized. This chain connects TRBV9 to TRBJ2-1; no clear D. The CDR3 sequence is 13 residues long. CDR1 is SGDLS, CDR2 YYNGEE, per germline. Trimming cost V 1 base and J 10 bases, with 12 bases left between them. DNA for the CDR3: TGTGCCAGCAGCGTAAACTTTGACCAGGAGCAGTTCTTC. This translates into CASSVNFDQEQFF.